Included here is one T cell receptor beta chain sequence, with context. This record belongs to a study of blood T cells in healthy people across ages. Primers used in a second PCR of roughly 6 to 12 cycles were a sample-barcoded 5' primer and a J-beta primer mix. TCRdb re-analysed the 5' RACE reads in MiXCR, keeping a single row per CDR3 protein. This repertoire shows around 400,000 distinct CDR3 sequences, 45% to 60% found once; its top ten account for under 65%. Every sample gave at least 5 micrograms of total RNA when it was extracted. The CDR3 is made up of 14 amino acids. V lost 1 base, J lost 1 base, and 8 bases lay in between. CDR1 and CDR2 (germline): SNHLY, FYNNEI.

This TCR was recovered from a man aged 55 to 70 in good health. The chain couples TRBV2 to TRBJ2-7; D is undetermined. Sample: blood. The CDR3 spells CASSEVGFSYEQYF. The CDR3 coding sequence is TGTGCCAGCAGTGAAGTTGGGTTTTCCTACGAGCAGTACTTC.